What follows are 20 T cell receptor beta chains derived from one specimen sequenced in a study of cytomegalovirus exposure and HLA in healthy donors. Assay used: immunoSEQ multiplex PCR; TCRdb lists only in-frame clones, some missing. The sample lists some 140,000 clones, 89% seen once, with about 10% in the top ten. Input material: PBMCs. Receptor source: a woman between 18 and 30 years old in good health and CMV-seropositive.

This clone was recorded only once. The chain carries TRBV4-1 and TRBJ1-4; tentative D call: TRBD1 (6 bases). Germline values: CDR1 MGHRA, CDR2 YSYEKL. The CDR3 is 17 amino acids. Trimming cost V 3 bases and J 4 bases, with 18 bases left between them. The CDR3 spells CASSQGGGRSLNEKLFF. The CDR3, as DNA: TGCGCCAGCAGCCAGGGGGGGGGCCGGAGCCTTAATGAAAAACTGTTTTTT.

V and J are TRBV2 and TRBJ2-7; D is possibly TRBD1 (6 bases). Germline V lookup: CDR1 SNHLY, CDR2 FYNNEI. The CDR3 runs to 14 residues. Between the trimmed V and J ends, which lost 8 bases and 2 bases, there was a span of 16 bases. The CDR3 DNA sequence: TGTGCCAGCCGACCGAGGACAGAAACCTACGAGCAGTACTTC. Translated: CASRPRTETYEQYF.

The V and J genes are TRBV7-8 and TRBJ2-1; 10 nucleotides line up with TRBD2. The CDR3 totals 15 residues. In germline, CDR1 is SGHVS, CDR2 FQNEAQ. V shed 1 base, J shed 9 bases, and the junction held 6 bases outside the gene matches. CDR3 in amino acids: CASSLGLAGPLEQFF. CDR3 DNA sequence: TGTGCCAGCAGCTTAGGACTAGCGGGCCCACTTGAGCAGTTCTTC.

This clone was recorded only once. V gene TRBV7-2 combines with J gene TRBJ2-3, with 7 nucleotides matching TRBD1. V shed 5 bases and J 1 base; nucleotides not matched to a gene: 9. CDR1 SGHTA and CDR2 FQGNSA come from the germline V gene. The CDR3 totals 16 residues. The CDR3: CASSHGDRVGTDTQYF. CDR3 coding DNA: TGTGCCAGCAGCCACGGAGACAGGGTGGGCACAGATACGCAGTATTTT.

V and J are TRBV2 and TRBJ1-4; 7 bases match TRBD1. Germline CDR1 reads SNHLY; CDR2 reads FYNNEI. Trimming cost V 8 bases and J 6 bases; bases outside gene matches: 12. This CDR3 is built from 15 residues. This CDR3 is CASHFNRDSHEKLFF. The CDR3 region has the DNA TGTGCCAGCCATTTTAACCGGGACAGTCATGAAAAACTGTTTTTT.

The chain recombines TRBV4-2 with TRBJ1-2; tentative D call: TRBD1 (5 bases). Germline V gene sequence: CDR1 LGHNA, CDR2 YNFKEQ. The CDR3 consists of 16 residues. The V end lost 0 bases, the J end lost 0 bases, and 11 bases lay between the germline ends. The CDR3 DNA follows: TGTGCCAGCAGCCAAGATCCGGGGGAAGCTAACTATGGCTACACCTTC. It specifies CASSQDPGEANYGYTF.

The chain recombines TRBV28 with TRBJ1-2; D is possibly TRBD1 (5 bases). Trimming left V 6 bases short and J 7 bases short, with 15 bases between. Germline lookup yields CDR1 MDHEN and CDR2 SYDVKM. There are 13 residues in the CDR3. The CDR3 loop is CASSPGGITGYTF. The CDR3 region has the DNA TGTGCCAGCAGCCCCGGGGGAATTACTGGCTACACCTTC.

The chain couples TRBV30 to TRBJ2-7; maybe TRBD1 (7 bases). V was pared by 5 bases and J by 2 bases, with 13 bases between. CDR3 size: 13 residues. CDR1 is GTSNPN, CDR2 SVGIG, per germline (reference sequence). This chain's CDR3 is CAWARDSTYEQYF. The CDR3 coding sequence is TGTGCCTGGGCGCGGGACAGCACCTACGAGCAGTACTTC.

The rearrangement links TRBV7-2 to TRBJ1-2; 8 positions match TRBD1. Germline CDR1 reads SGHTA; CDR2 reads FQGNSA. The CDR3 length is 17 residues. V shed 4 bases, J shed 7 bases, and the junction held 17 bases outside the gene matches. The CDR3 coding sequence is TGTGCCAGCAGCTACAGACCCGGACAGGGCCTCTCGTTTGGCTACACCTTC. Its translation is CASSYRPGQGLSFGYTF.

DNA for the CDR3: TGCGCCAGCAGCCCCGGGACAGGGGCTTTGGGGACTGAAGCTTTCTTT. This gives the protein CASSPGTGALGTEAFF. The V and J genes are TRBV5-1 and TRBJ1-1; 10 bases match TRBD1. The CDR3 totals 16 residues. The germline V gene has CDR1 SGHRS and CDR2 YFSETQ. Germline trimming cut 4 bases from V and 5 bases from J; bases unmatched to any gene: 11.

This chain uses TRBV5-1 with TRBJ1-1, with D perhaps TRBD1 (5 bases). From germline, CDR1 is SGHRS and CDR2 YFSETQ. Trimming pared 6 bases from V and 2 bases from J, leaving 14 bases between. This CDR3 has 14 residues. CDR3 loop: CASTEGGGNTEAFF. In DNA, the CDR3 is TGCGCCAGCACCGAGGGCGGGGGAAACACTGAAGCTTTCTTT.

The gene calls are TRBV9 and TRBJ1-2; 8 nucleotides line up with TRBD1. The CDR3 totals 19 residues. V shed 0 bases, J shed 4 bases, and the junction held 17 bases outside the gene matches. CDR1 and CDR2 from the germline V gene are SGDLS and YYNGEE. The CDR3 spells CASSVEIGQGVAYGYGYTF. The DNA for the CDR3 is TGTGCCAGCAGCGTAGAGATCGGACAGGGAGTAGCCTACGGCTATGGCTACACCTTC.

The chain employs TRBV5-5 and TRBJ1-2; no firm D call. Trimming removed 0 bases from V and 7 bases from J, with 13 bases in between. CDR1 is SGHKS, CDR2 YYEKEE, per germline (reference sequence). The CDR3 runs 14 residues. Here the CDR3 DNA reads TGTGCCAGCAGCTTGGCCATGAGGGATACTGGCTACACCTTC. It codes for CASSLAMRDTGYTF.

The chain recombines TRBV29-1 with TRBJ2-7; D may be TRBD2 (6 bases). The CDR3 loop spans 12 amino acids. The germline V gene has CDR1 SQVTM and CDR2 ANQGSEA. V was shortened by 7 bases and J by 2 bases, with 12 bases between the two germline ends. CDR3 DNA sequence: TGCAGCGCGGGTCGGGAGCCCTACGAGCAGTACTTC. Its translation: CSAGREPYEQYF.

The V and J genes are TRBV5-4 and TRBJ1-2; 9 nucleotides match TRBD1. The CDR3 spans 16 residues. Germline V CDR1 and CDR2: SGHNT, YYREEE (reference sequence). The V and J ends lost 4 bases and 1 base, in that order; junction bases with no gene match: 8. The CDR3 loop reads CASSREQGALNYGYTF. DNA of the CDR3: TGTGCCAGCAGCCGGGAACAGGGGGCGCTTAACTATGGCTACACCTTC.

Points on this clone: No conserved phenylalanine or tryptophan is present at the end of the CDR3, so a read error is the likely explanation. CDR3: CASSHIGRGNQPQHL. The CDR3 nucleotides are TGCGCCAGCAGCCATATTGGCAGGGGTAATCAGCCCCAGCATCTT. V is TRBV4-1 and J is TRBJ1-5; possible D gene TRBD1, 6 bases. The CDR3 is 15 residues long. Trimming stripped 3 bases from V and 4 bases from J, with 13 bases between. Germline CDR1 reads MGHRA; CDR2 reads YSYEKL.

The chain has TRBV28 and TRBJ1-1, with TRBD1 matching 7 bases. V lost 2 bases to trimming and J lost 4 bases; unmatched junction nucleotides: 7. In germline, CDR1 is MDHEN, CDR2 SYDVKM. This CDR3 spans 15 amino acids. The CDR3 DNA reads as TGTGCCAGCAGTTTAGATAAGGGGGCAGGCACTGAAGCTTTCTTT. Protein sequence: CASSLDKGAGTEAFF.

J is TRBJ2-7 and V is TRBV5-8; 14 nucleotides line up with TRBD2. CDR1 is SGHTS, CDR2 YDEGEE, per germline. There are 15 residues in the CDR3. The V and J ends lost 9 bases and 1 base, in that order; junction bases with no gene match: 6. CDR3 in DNA: TGTGCCACCCCGGGACTAGCGGGGGAATCCTACGAGCAGTACTTC. The encoded protein is CATPGLAGESYEQYF.

The rearrangement links TRBV6-5 to TRBJ2-7; maybe TRBD1 (6 bases). CDR3 length: 14 amino acids. V was clipped by 6 bases and J by 1 base, with 13 bases between them. In germline, CDR1 is MNHEY, CDR2 SVGAGI. The CDR3, as DNA: TGTGCCAGCAGCCACGGACAGCAGTCCTACGAGCAGTACTTC. The encoded protein is CASSHGQQSYEQYF.

As regards this clone: A read error may be the cause here, since a much bigger clone is one base away. The chain employs TRBV19 and TRBJ2-1; 11 nucleotides agree with TRBD2. The germline CDR1 and CDR2 sequences are LNHDA and SQIVND (reference sequence). The CDR3 spans 15 residues. The V segment lost 5 bases and the J segment 4 bases; nucleotides outside the gene matches: 4. The CDR3 sequence is CASSLTSGGYNEQFF. The CDR3 DNA is TGTGCCAGTAGTCTTACTAGCGGGGGATACAATGAGCAGTTCTTC.